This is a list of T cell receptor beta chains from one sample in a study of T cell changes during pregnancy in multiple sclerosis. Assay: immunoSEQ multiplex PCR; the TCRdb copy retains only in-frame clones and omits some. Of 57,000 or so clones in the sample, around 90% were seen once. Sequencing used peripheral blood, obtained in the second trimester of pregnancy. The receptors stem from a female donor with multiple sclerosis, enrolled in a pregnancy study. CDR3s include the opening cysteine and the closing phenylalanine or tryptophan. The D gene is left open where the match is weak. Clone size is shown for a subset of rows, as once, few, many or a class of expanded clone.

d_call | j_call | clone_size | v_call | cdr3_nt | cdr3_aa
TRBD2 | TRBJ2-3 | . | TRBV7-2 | TGTGCCAGCAGCTTACCTAGCGGGGGGCCGCGCACAGATACGCAGTATTTT | CASSLPSGGPRTDTQYF
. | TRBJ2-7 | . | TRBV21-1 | TGTGCCAGCAGCAAGGGCGGGGGGCCATACGAGCAGTACTTC | CASSKGGGPYEQYF
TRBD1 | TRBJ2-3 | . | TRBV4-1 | TGCGCCAGCAGCCCCGCACTAACAGGGGTAGGTACAGATACGCAGTATTTT | CASSPALTGVGTDTQYF
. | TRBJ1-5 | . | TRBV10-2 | TGCGCCAGCAGTGAGATGCAGTTTTATAGCAATCAGCCCCAGCATTTT | CASSEMQFYSNQPQHF
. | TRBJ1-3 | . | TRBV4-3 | TGCGCCAGCAGCCAACTAGAGGGTAGAAACACCATATATTTT | CASSQLEGRNTIYF
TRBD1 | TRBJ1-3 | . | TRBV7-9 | TGTGCCAGCAGCTCCCGACAGGGAGGAAACACCATATATTTT | CASSSRQGGNTIYF
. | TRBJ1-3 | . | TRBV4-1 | TGCGCCAGCAGCCAACTAGACCTCCTACCCCGCTCTGGAAACACCATATATTTT | CASSQLDLLPRSGNTIYF
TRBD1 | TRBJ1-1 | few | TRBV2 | TGTGCCAGCAGTCCAAGATCCGGGACAGGCGTCGGTTTCTTT | CASSPRSGTGVGFF
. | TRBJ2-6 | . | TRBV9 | TGTGCCAGCAGCGTAGATATGGGGCAGGGTTACCTCTCTGGGGCCAACGTCCTGACTTTC | CASSVDMGQGYLSGANVLTF
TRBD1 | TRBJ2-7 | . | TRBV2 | TGTGCCGGGGGTCGACAGGGGGCCACATACGAGCAGTACTTC | CAGGRQGATYEQYF
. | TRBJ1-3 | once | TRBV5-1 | TGCGCCAGCAGCTTGGCCGCCGGGTCAGACGGAAACACCATATATTTT | CASSLAAGSDGNTIYF
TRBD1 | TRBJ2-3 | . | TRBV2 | TGTGCCAGCGAAAACAGGGGAGCTGAGGATACGCAGTATTTT | CASENRGAEDTQYF
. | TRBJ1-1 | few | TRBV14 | TGTGCCAGCAGCCTGCGGGTGGGGAACACTGAAGCTTTCTTT | CASSLRVGNTEAFF
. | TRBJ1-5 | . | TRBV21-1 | TGTGCCAGCAGCATCCTACCCTACAATCAGCCCCAGCATTTT | CASSILPYNQPQHF
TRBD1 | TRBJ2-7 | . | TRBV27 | TGTGCCAGCAGTCCGACAGGGTACGAGCAGTACTTC | CASSPTGYEQYF
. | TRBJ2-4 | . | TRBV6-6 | TGTGCCAGCAGTTACACGGGCATTCAGTACTTC | CASSYTGIQYF
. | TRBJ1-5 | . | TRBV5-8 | TGTGCCAGCAGCCCTTTCCGGGGGCCCCAGCATTTT | CASSPFRGPQHF
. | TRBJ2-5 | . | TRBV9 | TGTGCCAGCAGTTCACCGGGTGGGGAGACCCAGTACTTC | CASSSPGGETQYF
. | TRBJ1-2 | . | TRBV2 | TGTGCCAGCCGACGGACTATACAGCGGGGCTACACCTTC | CASRRTIQRGYTF
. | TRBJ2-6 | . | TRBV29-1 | TGCAGCGTTTCTCCCTCTGGGGCCAACGTCCTGACTTTC | CSVSPSGANVLTF
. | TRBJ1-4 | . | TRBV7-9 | TGTGCCAGCAGCCCCGCTTTTGCAGGTTTGGCTAATGAAAAACTGTTTTTT | CASSPAFAGLANEKLFF
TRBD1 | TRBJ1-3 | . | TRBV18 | TGTGCCAGCTCACTCTCGACAGGGCTGGGTGGAAACACCATATATTTT | CASSLSTGLGGNTIYF
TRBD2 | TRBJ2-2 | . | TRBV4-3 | TGCGCCAGCAGCCAAGATCCTAGCGGGGGGGCCGGGGAGCTGTTTTTT | CASSQDPSGGAGELFF
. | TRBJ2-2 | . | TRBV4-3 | TGCGCCAGCAGCCCAGCCGGGGATAGCGGAGGGTGGGGGGAGCTGTTTTTT | CASSPAGDSGGWGELFF
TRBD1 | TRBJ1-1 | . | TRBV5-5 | TGTGCCAGCAGCTTCAGGGGGCTGAACACTGAAGCTTTCTTT | CASSFRGLNTEAFF
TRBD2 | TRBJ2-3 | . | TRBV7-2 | TGTGCCAGCAGCTTAATGGGACTAGCGGGGGGTTTATTCACAGATACGCAGTATTTT | CASSLMGLAGGLFTDTQYF
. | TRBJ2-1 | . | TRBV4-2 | TGTGCCAGCAGCCATAGAGGTTCAGGGGCGGCCTTCTACAATGAGCAGTTCTTC | CASSHRGSGAAFYNEQFF
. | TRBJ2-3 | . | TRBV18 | TGTGCCAGCTCACCAAGGAGGGCAGATACGCAGTATTTT | CASSPRRADTQYF